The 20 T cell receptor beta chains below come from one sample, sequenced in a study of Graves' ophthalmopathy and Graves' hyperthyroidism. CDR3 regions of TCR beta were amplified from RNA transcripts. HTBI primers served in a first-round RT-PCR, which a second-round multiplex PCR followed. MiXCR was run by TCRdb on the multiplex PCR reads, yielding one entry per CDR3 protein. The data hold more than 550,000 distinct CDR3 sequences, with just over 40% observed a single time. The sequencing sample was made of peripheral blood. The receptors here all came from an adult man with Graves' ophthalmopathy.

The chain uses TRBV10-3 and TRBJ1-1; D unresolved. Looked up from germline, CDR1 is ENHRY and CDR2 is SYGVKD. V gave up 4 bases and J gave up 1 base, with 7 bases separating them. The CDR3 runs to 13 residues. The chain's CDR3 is CAISGRRNTEAFF. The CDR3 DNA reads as TGTGCCATCAGTGGCAGGCGGAACACTGAAGCTTTCTTT.

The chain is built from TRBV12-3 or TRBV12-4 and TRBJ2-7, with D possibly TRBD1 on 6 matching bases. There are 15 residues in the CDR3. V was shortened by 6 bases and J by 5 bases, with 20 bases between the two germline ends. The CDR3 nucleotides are TGTGCCAGCAGCCGAGCCCGGACAGAGATGCACGAGCAGTACTTC. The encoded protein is CASSRARTEMHEQYF.

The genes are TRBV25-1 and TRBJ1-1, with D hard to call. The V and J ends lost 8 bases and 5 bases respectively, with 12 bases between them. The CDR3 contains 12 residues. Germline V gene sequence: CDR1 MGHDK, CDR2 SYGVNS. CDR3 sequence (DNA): TGTGCCAGCGGAGATATGGGTACTGAAGCTTTCTTT. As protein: CASGDMGTEAFF.

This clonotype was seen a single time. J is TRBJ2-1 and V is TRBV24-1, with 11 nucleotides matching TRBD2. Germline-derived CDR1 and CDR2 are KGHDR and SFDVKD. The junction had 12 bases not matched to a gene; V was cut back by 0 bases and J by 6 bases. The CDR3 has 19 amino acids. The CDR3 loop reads CATSDLTSGRLGTTNEQFF. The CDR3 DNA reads TGTGCCACCAGTGATTTGACTAGCGGGAGATTAGGTACTACCAATGAGCAGTTCTTC.

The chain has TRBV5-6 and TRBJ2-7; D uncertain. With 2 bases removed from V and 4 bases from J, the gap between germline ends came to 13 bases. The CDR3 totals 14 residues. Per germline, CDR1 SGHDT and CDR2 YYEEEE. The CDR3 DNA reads TGTGCCAGCAGCTTAGGCAGTCCAGAGTACGAGCAGTACTTC. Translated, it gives CASSLGSPEYEQYF.

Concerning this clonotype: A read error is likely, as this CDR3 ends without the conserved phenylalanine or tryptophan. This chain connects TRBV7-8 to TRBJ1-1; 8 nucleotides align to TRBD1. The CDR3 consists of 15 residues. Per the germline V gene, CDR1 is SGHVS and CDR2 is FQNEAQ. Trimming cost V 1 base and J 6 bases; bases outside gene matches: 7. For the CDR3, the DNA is TGTGCCAGCAGCTTAGATTATTCAGGGGGCTCTGAAGCTTTCCTT. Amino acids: CASSLDYSGGSEAFL.

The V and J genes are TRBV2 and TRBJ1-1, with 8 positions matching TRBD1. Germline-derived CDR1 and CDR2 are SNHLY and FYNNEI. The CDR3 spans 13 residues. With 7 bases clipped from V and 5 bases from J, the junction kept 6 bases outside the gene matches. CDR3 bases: TGTGCCAGCACCGTCACAGGGGGGACTGAAGCTTTCTTT. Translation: CASTVTGGTEAFF. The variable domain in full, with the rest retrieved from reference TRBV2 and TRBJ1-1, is EPEVTQTPSHQVTQMGQEVILRCVPISNHLYFYWYRQILGQKVEFLVSFYNNEISEKSEIFDDQFSVERPDGSNFTLKIRSTKLEDSAMYFCASTVTGGTEAFFGQGTRLTVV.

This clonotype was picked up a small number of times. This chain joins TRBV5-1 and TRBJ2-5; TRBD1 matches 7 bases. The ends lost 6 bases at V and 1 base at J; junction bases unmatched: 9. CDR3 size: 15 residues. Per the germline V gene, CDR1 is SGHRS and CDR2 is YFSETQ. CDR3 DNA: TGCGCCAGCACTGTGACAGGGACCCCCCAAGAGACCCAGTACTTC. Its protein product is CASTVTGTPQETQYF.

CDR3 sequence reads: CSAKGQANVLTF. The CDR3 region has the DNA TGCAGCGCCAAGGGACAGGCCAACGTCCTGACTTTC. The chain links TRBV29-1 to TRBJ2-6, with D possibly being TRBD1 (6 bases). The CDR3 has 12 amino acids. Trimming left V 7 bases short and J 6 bases short, with 10 bases between. The germline gives CDR1 SQVTM, CDR2 ANQGSEA.

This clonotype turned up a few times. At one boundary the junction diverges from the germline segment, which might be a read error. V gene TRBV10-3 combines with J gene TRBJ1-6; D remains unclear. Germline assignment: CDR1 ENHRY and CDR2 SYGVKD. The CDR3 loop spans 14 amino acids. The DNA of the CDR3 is TGTGCCAGCAGTTTTTCGGTGGGGAATTCACCCCTCCACTTT. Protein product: CASSFSVGNSPLHF.

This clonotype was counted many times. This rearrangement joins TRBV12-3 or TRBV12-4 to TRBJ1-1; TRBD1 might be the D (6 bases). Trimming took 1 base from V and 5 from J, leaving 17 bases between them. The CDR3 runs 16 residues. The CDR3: CASSLEGQPQETEAFF. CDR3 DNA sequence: TGTGCCAGCAGTTTAGAGGGACAACCTCAGGAGACTGAAGCTTTCTTT.

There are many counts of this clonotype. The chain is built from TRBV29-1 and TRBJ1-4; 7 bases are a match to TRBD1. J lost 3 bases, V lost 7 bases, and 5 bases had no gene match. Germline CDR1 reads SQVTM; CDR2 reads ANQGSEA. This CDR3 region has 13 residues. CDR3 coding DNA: TGCAGCGGACAGGGATCTCCTAATGAAAAACTGTTTTTT. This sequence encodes CSGQGSPNEKLFF. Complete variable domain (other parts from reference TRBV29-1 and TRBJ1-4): SAVISQKPSRDICQRGTSLTIQCQVDSQVTMMFWYRQQPGQSLTLIATANQGSEATYESGFVIDKFPISRPNLTFSTLTVSNMSPEDSSIYLCSGQGSPNEKLFFGSGTQLSVL.

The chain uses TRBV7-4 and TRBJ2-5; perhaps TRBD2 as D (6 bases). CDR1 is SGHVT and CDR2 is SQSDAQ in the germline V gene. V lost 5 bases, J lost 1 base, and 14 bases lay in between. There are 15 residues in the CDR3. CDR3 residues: CASSVGQGGQETQYF. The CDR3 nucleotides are TGTGCCAGCAGCGTAGGGCAGGGAGGCCAAGAGACCCAGTACTTC.

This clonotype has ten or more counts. The CDR3: CSARAVNGYTF. The CDR3 region has the DNA TGCAGTGCTAGAGCGGTGAATGGCTACACCTTC. The genes are TRBV20-1 and TRBJ1-2, with D uncertain. Trimming stripped 1 base from V and 6 bases from J, with 6 bases between. The germline gives CDR1 DFQATT, CDR2 SNEGSKA (reference sequence). CDR3 length: 11 residues.

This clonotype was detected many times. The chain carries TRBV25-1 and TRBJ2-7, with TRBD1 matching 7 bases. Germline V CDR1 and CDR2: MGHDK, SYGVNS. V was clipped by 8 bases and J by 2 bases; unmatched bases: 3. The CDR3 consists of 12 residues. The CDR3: CASQGQAYEQYF. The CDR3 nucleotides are TGTGCCAGCCAAGGACAGGCCTACGAGCAGTACTTC.

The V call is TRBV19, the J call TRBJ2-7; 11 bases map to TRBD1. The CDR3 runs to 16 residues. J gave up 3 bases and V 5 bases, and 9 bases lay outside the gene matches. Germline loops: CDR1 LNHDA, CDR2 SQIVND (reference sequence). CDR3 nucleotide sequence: TGTGCCAGTAGTCCGCGGACAGGGGGCGCCGGCTACGAGCAGTACTTC. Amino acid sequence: CASSPRTGGAGYEQYF. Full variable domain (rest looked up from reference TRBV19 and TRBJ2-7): DGGITQSPKYLFRKEGQNVTLSCEQNLNHDAMYWYRQDPGQGLRLIYYSQIVNDFQKGDIAEGYSVSREKKESFPLTVTSAQKNPTAFYLCASSPRTGGAGYEQYFGPGTRLTVT.

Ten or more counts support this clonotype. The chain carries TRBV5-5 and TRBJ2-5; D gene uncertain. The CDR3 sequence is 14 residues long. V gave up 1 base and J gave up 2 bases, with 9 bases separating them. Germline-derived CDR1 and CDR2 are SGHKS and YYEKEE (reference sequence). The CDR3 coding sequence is TGTGCCAGCAGCTTGCCTCCAGCACAAGAGACCCAGTACTTC. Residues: CASSLPPAQETQYF. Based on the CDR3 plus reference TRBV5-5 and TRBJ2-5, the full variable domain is DAGVTQSPTHLIKTRGQQVTLRCSPISGHKSVSWYQQVLGQGPQFIFQYYEKEERGRGNFPDRFSARQFPNYSSELNVNALLLGDSALYLCASSLPPAQETQYFGPGTRLLVL.

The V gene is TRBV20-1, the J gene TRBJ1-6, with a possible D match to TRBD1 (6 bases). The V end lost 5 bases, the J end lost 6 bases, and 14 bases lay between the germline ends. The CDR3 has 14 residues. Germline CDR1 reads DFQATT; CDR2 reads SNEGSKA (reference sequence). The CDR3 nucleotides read TGCAGTGCTCCTTCGGGGGCGGGTAATTCACCCCTCCACTTT. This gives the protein CSAPSGAGNSPLHF.

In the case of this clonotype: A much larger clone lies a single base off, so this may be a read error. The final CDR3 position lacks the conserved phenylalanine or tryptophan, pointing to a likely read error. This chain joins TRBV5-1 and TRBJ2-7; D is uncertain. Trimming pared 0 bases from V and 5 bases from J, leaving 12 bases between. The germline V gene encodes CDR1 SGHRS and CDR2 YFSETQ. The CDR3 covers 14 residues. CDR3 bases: TGCGCCAGCAGCTTGGGAACAACGGCCCACGAGCAGTACCTC. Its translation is CASSLGTTAHEQYL.

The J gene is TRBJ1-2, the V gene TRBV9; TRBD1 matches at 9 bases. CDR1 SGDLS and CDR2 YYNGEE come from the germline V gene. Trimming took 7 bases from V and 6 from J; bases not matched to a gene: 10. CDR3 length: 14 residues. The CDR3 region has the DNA TGTGCCAGCTCACCTCCCGGGACAGGGAATGGCTACACCTTC. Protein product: CASSPPGTGNGYTF.